This T cell receptor (beta chain) is from a study of regulatory T cells in long-lasting Graves disease. General observations from the study: Newly diagnosed patients had higher TCR diversity than persistent Graves' patients did. Study of thyroid tissue was not done, with only peripheral blood studied.

In building TCR beta libraries, iRepertoire HTBI primers were used together with Arm-PCR of CDR3 regions. TCRdb reprocessed the multiplex PCR reads with MiXCR, giving one entry per CDR3 protein. The sample lists 400,000 to 500,000 distinct CDR3 sequences, 12% to 15% occurring once. This clonotype was found once. What it binds is not known. A much larger clone lies a single base off, so this may be a read error. Given the absence of the conserved phenylalanine or tryptophan at the CDR3 end, a read error is likely. The time point: newly diagnosed GD, antithyroid drugs for less than 3 months. The TCR library was made from RNA extracted from PBMCs. The V end was cut by 5 bases, the J end by 5 bases, with 24 bases between. Per the germline V gene, CDR1 is SGHVS and CDR2 is FNYEAQ. The CDR3 spans 17 residues. The same sample was also used in a study of T cells in Graves' hyperthyroidism and ophthalmopathy.

Source: peripheral blood mononuclear cells (PBMCs), taken at new diagnosis, from a patient treated with antithyroid drugs. This clonotype originated in a woman aged 45-60 years with Graves disease. This chain connects TRBV7-6 to TRBJ1-1; possible D gene TRBD1, 6 bases. The CDR3 nucleotides are TGTGCCAGCAGCCGATCTCGTGTCGCCAGGGGTGAAACTGAAGCTTTCTCT. It specifies CASSRSRVARGETEAFS.